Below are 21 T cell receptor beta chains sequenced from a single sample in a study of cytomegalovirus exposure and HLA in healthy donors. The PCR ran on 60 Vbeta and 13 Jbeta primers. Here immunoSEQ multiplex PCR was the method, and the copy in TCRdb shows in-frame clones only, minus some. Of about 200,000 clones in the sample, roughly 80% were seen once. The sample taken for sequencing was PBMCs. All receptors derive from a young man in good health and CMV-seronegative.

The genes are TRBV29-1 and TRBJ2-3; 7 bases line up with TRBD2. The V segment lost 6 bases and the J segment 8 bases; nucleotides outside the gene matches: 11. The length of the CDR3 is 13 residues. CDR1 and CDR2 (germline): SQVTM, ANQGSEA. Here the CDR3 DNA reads TGCAGCGTACAACGAGCGGGGAGAGGTACGCAGTATTTT. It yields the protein CSVQRAGRGTQYF.

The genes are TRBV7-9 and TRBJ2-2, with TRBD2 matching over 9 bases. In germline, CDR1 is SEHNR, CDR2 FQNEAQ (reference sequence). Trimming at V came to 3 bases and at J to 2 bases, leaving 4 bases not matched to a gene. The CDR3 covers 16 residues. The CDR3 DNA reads TGTGCCAGCAGCTTCTATAGCGGGGGAAACACCGGGGAGCTGTTTTTT. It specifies CASSFYSGGNTGELFF.

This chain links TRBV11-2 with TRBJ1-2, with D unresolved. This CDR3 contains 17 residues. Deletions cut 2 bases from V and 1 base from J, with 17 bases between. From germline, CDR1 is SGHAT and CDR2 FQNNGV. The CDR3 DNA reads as TGTGCCAGCAGCTTATCGTTTTCCGGGGTGGTTAACTATGGCTACACCTTC. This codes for CASSLSFSGVVNYGYTF.

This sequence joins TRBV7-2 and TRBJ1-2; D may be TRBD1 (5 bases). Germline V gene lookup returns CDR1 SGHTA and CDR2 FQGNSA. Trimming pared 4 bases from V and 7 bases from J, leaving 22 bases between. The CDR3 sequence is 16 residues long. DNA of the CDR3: TGTGCCAGCAGCTCCGGTGGAACAGGTCCCCCTATTGGCTACACCTTC. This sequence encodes CASSSGGTGPPIGYTF. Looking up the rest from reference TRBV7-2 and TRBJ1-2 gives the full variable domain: GAGVSQSPSNKVTEKGKDVELRCDPISGHTALYWYRQSLGQGLEFLIYFQGNSAPDKSGLPSDRFSAERTGGSVSTLTIQRTQQEDSAVYLCASSSGGTGPPIGYTFGSGTRLTVV.

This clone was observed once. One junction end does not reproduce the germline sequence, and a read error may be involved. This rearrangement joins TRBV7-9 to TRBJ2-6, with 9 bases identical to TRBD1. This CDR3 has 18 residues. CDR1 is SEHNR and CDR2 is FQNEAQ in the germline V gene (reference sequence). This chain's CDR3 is CASSPMGQGHSGASVLTF. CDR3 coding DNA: TGTGCCAGCAGCCCGATGGGACAGGGACACTCTGGGGCCAGCGTCCTGACTTTC.

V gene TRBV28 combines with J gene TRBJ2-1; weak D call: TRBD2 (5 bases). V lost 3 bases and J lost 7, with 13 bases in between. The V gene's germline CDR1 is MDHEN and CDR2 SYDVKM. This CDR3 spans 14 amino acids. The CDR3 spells CASSFGLASNEQFF. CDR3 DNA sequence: TGTGCCAGCAGTTTTGGCCTAGCTTCGAATGAGCAGTTCTTC.

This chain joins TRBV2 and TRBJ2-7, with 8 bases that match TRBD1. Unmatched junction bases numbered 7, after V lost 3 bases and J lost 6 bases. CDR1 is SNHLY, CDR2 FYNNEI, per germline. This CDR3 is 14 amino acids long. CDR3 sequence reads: CASSDQGATSEQYF. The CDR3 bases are TGTGCCAGCAGTGACCAGGGGGCAACCAGCGAGCAGTACTTC.

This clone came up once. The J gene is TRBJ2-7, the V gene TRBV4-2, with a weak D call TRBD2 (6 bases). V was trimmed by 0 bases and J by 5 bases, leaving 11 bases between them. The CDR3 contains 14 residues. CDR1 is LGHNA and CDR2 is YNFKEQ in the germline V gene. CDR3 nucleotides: TGTGCCAGCAGCCAAGAAAGGCAGCGGGACGAGCAGTACTTC. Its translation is CASSQERQRDEQYF.

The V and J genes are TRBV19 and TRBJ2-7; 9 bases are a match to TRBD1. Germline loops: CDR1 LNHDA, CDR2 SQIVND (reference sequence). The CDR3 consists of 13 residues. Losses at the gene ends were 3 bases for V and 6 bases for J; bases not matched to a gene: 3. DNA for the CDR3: TGTGCCAGTAGTATCGGGACAGGGAGCGAGCAGTACTTC. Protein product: CASSIGTGSEQYF.

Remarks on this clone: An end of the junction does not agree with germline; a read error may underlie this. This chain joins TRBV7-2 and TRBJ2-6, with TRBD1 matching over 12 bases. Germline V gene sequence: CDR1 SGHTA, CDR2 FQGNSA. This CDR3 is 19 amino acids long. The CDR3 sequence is CASSSRLGTGGTGASVLTF. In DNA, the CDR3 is TGTGCCAGCAGCTCCCGCCTCGGGACAGGGGGCACAGGGGCCAGCGTCCTGACTTTC.

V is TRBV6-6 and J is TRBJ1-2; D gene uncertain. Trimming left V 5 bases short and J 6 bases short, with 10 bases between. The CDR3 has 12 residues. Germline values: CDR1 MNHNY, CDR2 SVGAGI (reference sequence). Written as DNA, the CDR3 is TGTGCCAGCAGTCCGGGCGGGGATGGCTACACCTTC. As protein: CASSPGGDGYTF.

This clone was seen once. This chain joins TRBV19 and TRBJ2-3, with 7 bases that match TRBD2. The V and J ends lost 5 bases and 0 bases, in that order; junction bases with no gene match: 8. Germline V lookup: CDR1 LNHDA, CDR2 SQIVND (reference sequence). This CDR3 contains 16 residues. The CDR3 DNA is TGTGCCAGTAGTTTGGCGGGAGCCTCTAGCACAGATACGCAGTATTTT. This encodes CASSLAGASSTDTQYF.

The CDR3, as DNA: TGTGCCACCGCGGGGACAGCCTTTTCCTACGAGCAGTACTTC. Its translation: CATAGTAFSYEQYF. The J gene is TRBJ2-7, the V gene TRBV19, with a tentative D call TRBD1 (7 bases). Germline V gene data show CDR1 as LNHDA and CDR2 as SQIVND (reference sequence). The CDR3 contains 14 residues. Trimming stripped 10 bases from V and 1 base from J, with 17 bases between. Full variable domain (remainder filled in from reference TRBV19 and TRBJ2-7): DGGITQSPKYLFRKEGQNVTLSCEQNLNHDAMYWYRQDPGQGLRLIYYSQIVNDFQKGDIAEGYSVSREKKESFPLTVTSAQKNPTAFYLCATAGTAFSYEQYFGPGTRLTVT.

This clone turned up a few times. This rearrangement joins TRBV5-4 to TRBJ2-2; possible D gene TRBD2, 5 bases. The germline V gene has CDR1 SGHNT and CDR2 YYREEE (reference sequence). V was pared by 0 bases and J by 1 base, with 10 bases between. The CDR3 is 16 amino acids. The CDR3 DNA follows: TGTGCCAGCAGCTTGGTCACGGGGATGAACACCGGGGAGCTGTTTTTT. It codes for CASSLVTGMNTGELFF.

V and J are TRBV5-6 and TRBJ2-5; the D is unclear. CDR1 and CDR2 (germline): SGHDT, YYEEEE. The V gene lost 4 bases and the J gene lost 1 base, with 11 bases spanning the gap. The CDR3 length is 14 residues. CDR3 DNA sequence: TGTGCCAGCAGCCTGATAGCAGCCCAAGAGACCCAGTACTTC. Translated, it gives CASSLIAAQETQYF. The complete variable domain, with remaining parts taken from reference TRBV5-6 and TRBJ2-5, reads DAGVTQSPTHLIKTRGQQVTLRCSPKSGHDTVSWYQQALGQGPQFIFQYYEEEERQRGNFPDRFSGHQFPNYSSELNVNALLLGDSALYLCASSLIAAQETQYFGPGTRLLVL.

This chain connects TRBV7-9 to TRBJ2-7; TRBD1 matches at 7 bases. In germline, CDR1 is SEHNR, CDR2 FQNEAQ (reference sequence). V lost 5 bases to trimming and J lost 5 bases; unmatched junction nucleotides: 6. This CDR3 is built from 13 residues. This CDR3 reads CASSPDRVNEQYF. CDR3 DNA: TGTGCCAGCAGCCCCGACAGGGTAAACGAGCAGTACTTC. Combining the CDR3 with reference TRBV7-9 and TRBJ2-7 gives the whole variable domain DTGVSQNPRHKITKRGQNVTFRCDPISEHNRLYWYRQTLGQGPEFLTYFQNEAQLEKSRLLSDRFSAERPKGSFSTLEIQRTEQGDSAMYLCASSPDRVNEQYFGPGTRLTVT.

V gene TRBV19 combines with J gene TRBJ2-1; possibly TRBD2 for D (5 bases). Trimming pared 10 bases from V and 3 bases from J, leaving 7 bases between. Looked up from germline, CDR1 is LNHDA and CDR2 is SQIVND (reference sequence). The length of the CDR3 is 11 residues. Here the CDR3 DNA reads TGTGCCACCCGGGGCTACAATGAGCAGTTCTTC. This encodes CATRGYNEQFF.

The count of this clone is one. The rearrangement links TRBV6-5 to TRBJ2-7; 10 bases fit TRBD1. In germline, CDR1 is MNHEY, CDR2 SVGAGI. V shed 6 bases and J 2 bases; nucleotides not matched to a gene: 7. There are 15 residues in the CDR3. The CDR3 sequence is CASSLTGTGAYEQYF. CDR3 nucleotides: TGTGCCAGCAGCCTAACCGGGACAGGGGCCTACGAGCAGTACTTC.

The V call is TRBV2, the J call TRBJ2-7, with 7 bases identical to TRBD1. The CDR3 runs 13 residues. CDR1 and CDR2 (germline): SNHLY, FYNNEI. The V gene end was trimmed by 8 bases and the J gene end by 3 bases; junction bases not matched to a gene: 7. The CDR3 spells CASRTGTDYEQYF. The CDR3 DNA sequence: TGTGCCAGCCGGACAGGTACAGACTACGAGCAGTACTTC.

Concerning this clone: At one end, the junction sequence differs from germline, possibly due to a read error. This CDR3 reads CASSPTWGSGASVLTF. Written as DNA, the CDR3 is TGTGCCAGCAGCCCTACCTGGGGCTCTGGGGCCAGCGTCCTGACTTTC. This chain joins TRBV25-1 and TRBJ2-6; possibly TRBD1 for D (5 bases). Per the germline V gene, CDR1 is MGHDK and CDR2 is SYGVNS. The CDR3 covers 16 residues.

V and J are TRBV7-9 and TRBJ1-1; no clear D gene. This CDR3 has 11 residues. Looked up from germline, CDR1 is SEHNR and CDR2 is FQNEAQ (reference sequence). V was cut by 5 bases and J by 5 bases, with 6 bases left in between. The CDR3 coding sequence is TGTGCCAGCAGCGCGCGGACTGAAGCTTTCTTT. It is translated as CASSARTEAFF. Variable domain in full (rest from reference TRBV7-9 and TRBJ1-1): DTGVSQNPRHKITKRGQNVTFRCDPISEHNRLYWYRQTLGQGPEFLTYFQNEAQLEKSRLLSDRFSAERPKGSFSTLEIQRTEQGDSAMYLCASSARTEAFFGQGTRLTVV.